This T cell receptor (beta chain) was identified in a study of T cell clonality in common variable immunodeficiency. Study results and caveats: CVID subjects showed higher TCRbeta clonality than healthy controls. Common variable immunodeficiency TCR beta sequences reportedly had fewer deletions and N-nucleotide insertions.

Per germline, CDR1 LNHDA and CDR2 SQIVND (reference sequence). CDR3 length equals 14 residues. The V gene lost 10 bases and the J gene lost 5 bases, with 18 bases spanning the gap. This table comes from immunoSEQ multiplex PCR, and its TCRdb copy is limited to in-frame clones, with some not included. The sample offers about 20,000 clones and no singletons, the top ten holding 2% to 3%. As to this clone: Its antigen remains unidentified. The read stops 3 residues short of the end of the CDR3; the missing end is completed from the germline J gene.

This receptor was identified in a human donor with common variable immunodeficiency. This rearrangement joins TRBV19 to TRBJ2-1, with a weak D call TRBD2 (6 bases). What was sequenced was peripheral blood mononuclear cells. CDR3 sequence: CATLPRGGDNEQFF. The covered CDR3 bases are TGTGCCACTCTCCCTCGCGGAGGGGACAATGAG.